The source of this TCR beta chain is a study of blood T cell repertoires in COVID-19. Study in general: Both acute and convalescent COVID-19 samples were obtained from the United States, Italy and Spain. Sample material is recorded as cDNA or gDNA derived from T cells, B-cell-depleted T cells, or PBMCs.

This CDR3 is built from 14 residues. The germline V gene encodes CDR1 KGHSH and CDR2 LQKENI. With V trimmed by 3 bases and J by 6 bases, 8 bases remained unmatched. TCRdb keeps only in-frame clones here, not all; method: immunoSEQ multiplex PCR. This sample has under 60,000 clones; 65% to 90% occur once, and the top ten carry roughly a tenth. V is TRBV18 and J is TRBJ2-7, with TRBD1 matching 7 bases. The TCR comes from a human donor in a cohort sampled during active COVID-19. Sample: peripheral blood. CDR3 amino acids: CASSPPPNRGEQYF. The CDR3 DNA is TGTGCCAGCTCACCTCCCCCGAACAGGGGCGAGCAGTACTTC.